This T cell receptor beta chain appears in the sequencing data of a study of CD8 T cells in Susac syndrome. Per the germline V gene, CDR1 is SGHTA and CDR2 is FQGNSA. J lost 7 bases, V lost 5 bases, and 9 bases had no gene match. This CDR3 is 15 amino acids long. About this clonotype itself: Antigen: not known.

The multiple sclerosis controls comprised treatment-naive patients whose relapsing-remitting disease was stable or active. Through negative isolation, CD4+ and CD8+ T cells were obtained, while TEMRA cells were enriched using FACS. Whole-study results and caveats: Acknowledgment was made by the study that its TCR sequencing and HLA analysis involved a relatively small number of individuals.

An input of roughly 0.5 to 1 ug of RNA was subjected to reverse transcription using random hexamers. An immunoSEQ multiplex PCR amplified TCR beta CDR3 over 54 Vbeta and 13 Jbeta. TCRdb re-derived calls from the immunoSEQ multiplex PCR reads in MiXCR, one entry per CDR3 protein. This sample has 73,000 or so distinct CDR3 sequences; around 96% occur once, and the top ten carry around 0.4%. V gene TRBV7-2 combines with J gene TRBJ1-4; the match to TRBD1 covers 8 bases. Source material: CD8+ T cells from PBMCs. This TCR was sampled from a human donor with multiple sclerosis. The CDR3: CASSGPGGAAEKLFF. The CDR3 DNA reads TGTGCCAGCAGCGGACCAGGGGGCGCAGCTGAAAAACTGTTTTTT.